These 23 T cell receptor beta chains share one sample of origin, sequenced in a study of control samples from healthy donors and cancer patients. Only in-frame clones appear in the TCRdb table, and some are missing; sequencing was by immunoSEQ multiplex PCR. In the table there are 100,000 to 150,000 clones, over 75% of which are singletons. What was sequenced was blood. Receptor source: a man aged 18-30 years in good health.

CDR3 sequence reads: CASSIEESSNQPQHF. DNA for the CDR3: TGTGCCAGTAGTATAGAGGAGAGTAGCAATCAGCCCCAGCATTTT. The chain is built from TRBV19 and TRBJ1-5, with D uncertain. The CDR3 is 15 amino acids. The germline CDR1 and CDR2 sequences are LNHDA and SQIVND (reference sequence). The V end lost 0 bases, the J end lost 0 bases, and 6 bases lay between the germline ends.

This clone was seen only a few times. The gene calls are TRBV15 and TRBJ1-5; perhaps TRBD1 as D (6 bases). Trimming took off 11 bases at V and 6 bases at J, with 14 bases between the two ends. Per germline, CDR1 LNHNV and CDR2 YYDKDF (reference sequence). The CDR3 contains 12 residues. The CDR3 region has the DNA TGTGCCTCATCCAGGGGCTTTCAGCCCCAGCATTTT. Amino acid sequence: CASSRGFQPQHF.

The rearrangement uses TRBV3-1 (or the pseudogene TRBV3-2) and TRBJ1-2; D remains ambiguous. The CDR3 spans 17 residues. The ends were cut back, 3 bases at V and 4 bases at J, with 21 bases in the middle. The germline CDR1 and CDR2 sequences are LGHDT and YNNKEL (reference sequence). The CDR3, as DNA: TGTGCCAGCAGCCAGATCGGCAGAACTAGTAGTAGCTATGGCTACACCTTC. Translation gives CASSQIGRTSSSYGYTF.

The chain joins TRBV6-5 to TRBJ2-2, with D possibly being TRBD2 (6 bases). The CDR3 extends over 12 amino acids. Germline V lookup: CDR1 MNHEY, CDR2 SVGAGI. Trimming pared 8 bases from V and 5 bases from J, leaving 9 bases between. The CDR3: CASGRKTGELFF. DNA of the CDR3: TGTGCCAGCGGGAGGAAGACCGGGGAGCTGTTTTTT.

CDR3 in DNA: TGTGCCAGCTCACCAGGGGTTGTGGACACTGAAGCTTTCTTT. Translation gives CASSPGVVDTEAFF. The V gene is TRBV18, the J gene TRBJ1-1; no clear D gene. Germline V gene sequence: CDR1 KGHSH, CDR2 LQKENI. This CDR3 is built from 14 residues. Trimming took 2 bases from V and 3 from J, leaving 10 bases between them.

The J gene is TRBJ2-7, the V gene TRBV18, with 7 bases lining up with TRBD1. J lost 11 bases, V lost 4 bases, and 8 bases had no gene match. CDR1 is KGHSH and CDR2 is LQKENI in the germline V gene. This CDR3 is built from 12 residues. CDR3 loop: CASSLTGQEKYF. The CDR3 DNA is TGTGCCAGCTCACTAACCGGACAGGAAAAGTACTTC.

The chain couples TRBV28 to TRBJ2-3; D gene ambiguous. Germline V gene sequence: CDR1 MDHEN, CDR2 SYDVKM. This CDR3 region has 12 residues. Trimming stripped 2 bases from V and 6 bases from J, with 6 bases between. For the CDR3, the DNA is TGTGCCAGCAGTTTAACGAGGGATACGCAGTATTTT. Translation: CASSLTRDTQYF.

The chain links TRBV27 to TRBJ2-3, with D unresolved. V lost 5 bases and J lost 1, with 16 bases in between. Per the germline V gene, CDR1 is MNHEY and CDR2 is SMNVEV (reference sequence). The CDR3 length is 16 residues. This chain's CDR3 is CASSPRPPRGTDTQYF. The CDR3 DNA sequence: TGTGCCAGCAGTCCCAGGCCCCCCCGGGGCACAGATACGCAGTATTTT.

This clone was recorded once. V gene TRBV10-1 combines with J gene TRBJ1-1; D uncertain. In germline, CDR1 is WNHNN, CDR2 SYGVQD (reference sequence). The CDR3 spans 13 residues. V was trimmed by 4 bases and J by 5 bases, leaving 11 bases between them. For the CDR3, the DNA is TGCGCCAGCAGTGTGACAATGGGGACTGAAGCTTTCTTT. Protein product: CASSVTMGTEAFF.

V usage is TRBV7-9 and J usage is TRBJ2-1, with 11 bases matching TRBD2. Germline V gene data show CDR1 as SEHNR and CDR2 as FQNEAQ (reference sequence). The V and J ends lost 3 bases and 8 bases, in that order; junction bases with no gene match: 3. The CDR3 contains 14 residues. This CDR3 is CASSLTSGIDEQFF. CDR3 sequence (DNA): TGTGCCAGCAGCTTGACTAGCGGGATCGATGAGCAGTTCTTC.

This chain joins TRBV12-3 or TRBV12-4 and TRBJ1-5; D call uncertain. The V and J ends lost 5 bases and 4 bases respectively, with 9 bases between them. CDR3 length: 13 residues. DNA for the CDR3: TGTGCCAGCAGTCACAGACCTAATCAGCCCCAGCATTTT. Protein product: CASSHRPNQPQHF.

V is TRBV30 and J is TRBJ2-1; weak D call: TRBD2 (5 bases). V lost 0 bases to trimming and J lost 7 bases, with 13 bases between them. The germline gives CDR1 GTSNPN, CDR2 SVGIG (reference sequence). This CDR3 has 14 amino acids. The CDR3 loop reads CAWSVGLAVNEQFF. The CDR3 nucleotides read TGTGCCTGGAGTGTCGGGCTAGCAGTAAATGAGCAGTTCTTC. Combining the CDR3 with reference TRBV30 and TRBJ2-1 gives the whole variable domain SQTIHQWPATLVQPVGSPLSLECTVEGTSNPNLYWYRQAAGRGLQLLFYSVGIGQISSEVPQNLSASRPQDRQFILSSKKLLLSDSGFYLCAWSVGLAVNEQFFGPGTRLTVL.

The gene calls are TRBV6-6 and TRBJ2-7; 8 nucleotides align to TRBD1. V lost 4 bases to trimming and J lost 5 bases; unmatched junction nucleotides: 10. The CDR3 spans 15 residues. Germline CDR1 is MNHNY and CDR2 is SVGAGI (reference sequence). This CDR3 is CASSSPDRGPHEQYF. CDR3 nucleotide sequence: TGTGCCAGCAGTTCTCCAGACAGGGGTCCTCACGAGCAGTACTTC.

This clone was picked up a small number of times. This chain uses TRBV29-1 with TRBJ2-3; D remains unclear. CDR1 SQVTM and CDR2 ANQGSEA come from the germline V gene. Trimming shortened V by 6 bases and J by 0 bases, and 16 bases separated the two germline ends. The CDR3 has 15 residues. The DNA of the CDR3 is TGCAGCGTCGTGGTGAGCCAGATTAGCACAGATACGCAGTATTTT. Its translation: CSVVVSQISTDTQYF.

The chain uses TRBV19 and TRBJ1-1; tentatively, D is TRBD1 (6 bases). Germline CDR1 LNHDA, CDR2 SQIVND (reference sequence). The CDR3 length is 14 residues. V gave up 6 bases and J gave up 4 bases, with 15 bases separating them. The CDR3 is CASSNRTGSTEAFF. The CDR3 DNA is TGTGCCAGTAGCAACCGCACAGGGAGCACTGAAGCTTTCTTT.

The chain links TRBV30 to TRBJ1-1, with a weak D call TRBD1 (6 bases). This CDR3 comprises 14 residues. Germline lookup yields CDR1 GTSNPN and CDR2 SVGIG (reference sequence). V shed 2 bases and J shed 1 base, with 11 bases lying between them. Here the CDR3 reads CAWSIRGANTEAFF. The CDR3 coding sequence is TGTGCCTGGAGTATACGGGGGGCGAACACTGAAGCTTTCTTT.

This chain uses TRBV24-1 with TRBJ2-1, with D perhaps matching TRBD1 (6 bases). V was pared by 0 bases and J by 5 bases, with 10 bases between. This CDR3 comprises 15 residues. In germline, CDR1 is KGHDR, CDR2 SFDVKD. This CDR3 is CATSDLTGTHNEQFF. CDR3 coding DNA: TGTGCCACCAGTGATTTGACAGGGACCCACAATGAGCAGTTCTTC.

The V call is TRBV2, the J call TRBJ1-6, with 8 bases matching TRBD1. V lost 7 bases to trimming and J lost 8 bases; unmatched junction nucleotides: 7. Germline loops: CDR1 SNHLY, CDR2 FYNNEI. The CDR3 sequence is 14 residues long. The DNA for the CDR3 is TGTGCCAGCACTGTTACAGGGGGGGATTCACCCCTCCACTTT. This gives the protein CASTVTGGDSPLHF.

This clone appeared a few times. This chain links TRBV2 with TRBJ1-5; TRBD1 might be the D (5 bases). Per the germline V gene, CDR1 is SNHLY and CDR2 is FYNNEI. The ends were cut back, 0 bases at V and 7 bases at J, with 16 bases in the middle. The CDR3 is made up of 16 amino acids. The CDR3 region is CASSEALVGEVQPQHF. CDR3 bases: TGTGCCAGCAGTGAAGCGCTTGTGGGGGAAGTGCAGCCCCAGCATTTT. Drawing the rest from reference TRBV2 and TRBJ1-5, the complete variable domain is EPEVTQTPSHQVTQMGQEVILRCVPISNHLYFYWYRQILGQKVEFLVSFYNNEISEKSEIFDDQFSVERPDGSNFTLKIRSTKLEDSAMYFCASSEALVGEVQPQHFGDGTRLSIL.

The CDR3 loop reads CAWSPGIGTDTQYF. The CDR3 DNA reads as TGTGCCTGGAGTCCGGGGATTGGCACAGATACGCAGTATTTT. V usage is TRBV30 and J usage is TRBJ2-3; perhaps TRBD2 as D (5 bases). The V gene lost 2 bases and the J gene lost 1 base, with 10 bases spanning the gap. This CDR3 has 14 residues. Germline V gene sequence: CDR1 GTSNPN, CDR2 SVGIG (reference sequence).

The J gene is TRBJ2-1, the V gene TRBV18; D is uncertain. Per the germline V gene, CDR1 is KGHSH and CDR2 is LQKENI. The CDR3 runs 15 residues. Trimming removed 1 base at V and 2 bases at J, with 9 bases between. CDR3 nucleotide sequence: TGTGCCAGCTCACCACAAGGATTCACCTACAATGAGCAGTTCTTC. This codes for CASSPQGFTYNEQFF. The entire variable domain, with the rest obtained from reference TRBV18 and TRBJ2-1, is as follows: NAGVMQNPRHLVRRRGQEARLRCSPMKGHSHVYWYRQLPEEGLKFMVYLQKENIIDESGMPKERFSAEFPKEGPSILRIQQVVRGDSAAYFCASSPQGFTYNEQFFGPGTRLTVL.

V and J are TRBV3-1 (or the pseudogene TRBV3-2) and TRBJ1-2; 7 nucleotides align to TRBD1. The ends lost 2 bases at V and 8 bases at J; junction bases unmatched: 5. The germline CDR1 and CDR2 sequences are LGHDT and YNNKEL (reference sequence). This CDR3 has 13 amino acids. The CDR3 sequence is CASSQLTGVGYTF. CDR3 bases: TGTGCCAGCAGCCAATTAACAGGGGTGGGCTACACCTTC.

V and J are TRBV27 and TRBJ1-1; 8 positions agree with TRBD1. From germline, CDR1 is MNHEY and CDR2 SMNVEV (reference sequence). The CDR3 has 14 amino acids. V was pared by 2 bases and J by 11 bases, with 10 bases of the junction left unmatched. The CDR3 region is CASSLPGQGGRAFF. In DNA form, the CDR3 reads TGTGCCAGCAGTTTACCTGGACAGGGAGGGCGGGCTTTCTTT.